This T cell receptor beta chain was profiled in a study of identical twins. TCRdb processed the 5' RACE reads anew with MiXCR; each CDR3 protein has one entry. The sample lists about 530,000 distinct CDR3 sequences, roughly 15% occurring once. Trimming removed 5 bases at V and 8 bases at J, with 12 bases between. The V gene's germline CDR1 is LNHDA and CDR2 SQIVND (reference sequence). The CDR3 loop spans 13 amino acids. This clonotype was counted only a few times. Its antigen remains unidentified. Study outcomes and limitations: There was an excess of low generation probability in the out-of-frame alpha sequences that twins shared.

These data also formed part of another study, on yellow fever vaccine responses in identical twins.

Specimen: CD4+ T cells sorted from blood. The source of this sequence is a young woman in good health. The rearrangement links TRBV19 to TRBJ1-4, with D unresolved. CDR3 sequence reads: CASSPWGGEKLFF. CDR3 sequence (DNA): TGTGCCAGTAGTCCCTGGGGAGGCGAAAAACTGTTTTTT.